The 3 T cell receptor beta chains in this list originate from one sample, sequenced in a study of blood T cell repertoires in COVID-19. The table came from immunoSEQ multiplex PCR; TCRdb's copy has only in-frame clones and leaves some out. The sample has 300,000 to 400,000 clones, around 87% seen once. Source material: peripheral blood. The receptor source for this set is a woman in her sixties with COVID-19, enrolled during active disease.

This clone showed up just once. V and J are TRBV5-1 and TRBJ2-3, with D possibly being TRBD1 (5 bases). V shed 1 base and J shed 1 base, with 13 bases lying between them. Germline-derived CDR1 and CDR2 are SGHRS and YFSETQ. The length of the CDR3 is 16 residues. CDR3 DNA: TGCGCCAGCAGCTTGCTGTCCAGGGTAGGCACAGATACGCAGTATTTT. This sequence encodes CASSLLSRVGTDTQYF.

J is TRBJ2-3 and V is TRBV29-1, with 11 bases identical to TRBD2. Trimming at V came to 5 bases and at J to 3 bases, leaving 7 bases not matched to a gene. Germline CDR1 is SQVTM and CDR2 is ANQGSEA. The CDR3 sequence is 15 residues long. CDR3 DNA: TGCAGCGTTTACGGGTCTAGCGGGGGGACAGATACGCAGTATTTT. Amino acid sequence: CSVYGSSGGTDTQYF.

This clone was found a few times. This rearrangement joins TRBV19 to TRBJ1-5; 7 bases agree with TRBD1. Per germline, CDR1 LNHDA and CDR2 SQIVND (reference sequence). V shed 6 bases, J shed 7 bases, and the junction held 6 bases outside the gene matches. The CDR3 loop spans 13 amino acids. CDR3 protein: CASSKDREQPQHF. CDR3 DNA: TGTGCCAGTAGCAAAGACAGGGAACAGCCCCAGCATTTT.